The 25 T cell receptor beta chains below come from one sample, sequenced in a study of T-cell reconstitution after alpha-beta-depleted transplantation in children. Unique molecular identifiers were built into the TCRbeta library. TCRdb ran MiXCR on the PCR reads and lists one entry per CDR3 protein. This table has about 830,000 distinct CDR3 sequences, about 15% appearing once. Specimen: PBMCs, mostly from graft donor cells, collected 360 days after TCRalphabeta/CD19-depleted stem cell transplant. The receptor set was obtained from a male patient younger than 18 who had a stem cell transplant for acute lymphoblastic leukemia, so the T cells may come from the graft donor.

This clonotype has more than one count but fewer than ten. This sequence joins TRBV14 and TRBJ2-7; 10 nucleotides agree with TRBD2. V lost 0 bases and J lost 7; bases outside the gene matches: 9. Germline values: CDR1 SGHDN, CDR2 FVKESK. This CDR3 is 16 amino acids long. CDR3 in DNA: TGTGCCAGCAGCCAAGATGGGCCTAGCGGGAGTCAAGAGCAGTACTTC. This encodes CASSQDGPSGSQEQYF.

The chain is built from TRBV7-3 and TRBJ2-1; a possible D gene is TRBD1 (5 bases). V was cut by 5 bases and J by 2 bases, with 13 bases left in between. Germline V gene lookup returns CDR1 SGHTA and CDR2 FQGTGA. This CDR3 is 15 amino acids long. The CDR3 is CASSKRQNPYNEQFF. The DNA for the CDR3 is TGTGCCAGCAGCAAAAGACAGAACCCCTACAATGAGCAGTTCTTC.

This clonotype showed up many times. The chain recombines TRBV7-6 with TRBJ2-3; possible D gene TRBD2, 6 bases. The CDR3 runs 16 residues. The germline CDR1 and CDR2 sequences are SGHVS and FNYEAQ. V gave up 2 bases and J gave up 0 bases, with 12 bases separating them. The CDR3 spells CASSLSGGTSTDTQYF. The CDR3 coding sequence is TGTGCCAGCAGCTTAAGCGGCGGGACCAGCACAGATACGCAGTATTTT.

The chain recombines TRBV12-3 or TRBV12-4 with TRBJ1-4; no reliable D call. CDR3 size: 16 residues. Trimming shortened V by 3 bases and J by 3 bases, and 14 bases separated the two germline ends. The CDR3 spells CASSFVAGGANEKLFF. The CDR3 nucleotides read TGTGCCAGCAGTTTTGTTGCGGGTGGGGCTAATGAAAAACTGTTTTTT.

J is TRBJ2-2 and V is TRBV6-2 or TRBV6-3; weak D call: TRBD2 (6 bases). CDR1 MNHEY and CDR2 SVGEGT come from the germline V gene. The CDR3 is 16 amino acids. Trimming left V 5 bases short and J 2 bases short, with 15 bases between. CDR3 in DNA: TGTGCCAGCAGTCTAATAGCGGTGCGAAACACCGGGGAGCTGTTTTTT. Encoded protein: CASSLIAVRNTGELFF.

This clonotype was seen ten or more times. The chain employs TRBV4-1 and TRBJ2-3, with 12 nucleotides matching TRBD2. The CDR3 runs 16 residues. Germline trimming cut 4 bases from V and 2 bases from J; bases unmatched to any gene: 4. Per the germline V gene, CDR1 is MGHRA and CDR2 is YSYEKL. CDR3 protein: CASSPSGRDYTDTQYF. The CDR3 nucleotides are TGCGCCAGCAGCCCTAGCGGGAGGGATTACACAGATACGCAGTATTTT.

CDR3 nucleotide sequence: TGTGCCAGCAGCTTAGAAGGCGCGGGAGGGCAGTATTTT. Residues: CASSLEGAGGQYF. This chain uses TRBV11-2 with TRBJ2-3; 8 bases match TRBD2. V lost 0 bases and J lost 11; bases outside the gene matches: 4. Per germline, CDR1 SGHAT and CDR2 FQNNGV. This CDR3 region has 13 residues.

This clonotype was counted ten times or more. One end of the junction is discordant with germline, which a read error may explain. The rearrangement joins TRBV5-1 to TRBJ2-3; D ambiguous. CDR3 length equals 13 residues. From germline, CDR1 is SGHRS and CDR2 YFSETQ. The CDR3 DNA sequence: TGTGCCAGCAGCTTAGGCTATACAGATACGCAGTATTTT. Residues: CASSLGYTDTQYF.

This clonotype was detected only a few times. CDR3 region: CSGDGPSRAPRPHNEQFF. The CDR3 DNA follows: TGCAGCGGCGACGGGCCCTCCCGGGCGCCTCGCCCTCACAATGAGCAGTTCTTC. This chain uses TRBV29-1 with TRBJ2-1, with unresolved D. The CDR3 runs to 18 residues. The V end lost 7 bases, the J end lost 5 bases, and 30 bases lay between the germline ends. Germline V gives CDR1 SQVTM, CDR2 ANQGSEA.

The rearrangement uses TRBV7-9 and TRBJ2-6; no reliable D call. The germline V gene has CDR1 SEHNR and CDR2 FQNEAQ (reference sequence). The CDR3 has 12 amino acids. The V and J ends lost 8 bases and 4 bases respectively, with 6 bases between them. For the CDR3, the DNA is TGTGCCAGCGTAGGCGGGGCCAACGTCCTGACTTTC. Protein sequence: CASVGGANVLTF.

The V and J genes are TRBV19 and TRBJ2-7; possible D gene TRBD1, 5 bases. V shed 5 bases and J shed 8 bases, with 10 bases lying between them. Germline lookup yields CDR1 LNHDA and CDR2 SQIVND (reference sequence). The CDR3 runs to 11 residues. The CDR3 is CASSAGIKQYF. The CDR3 DNA reads TGTGCCAGTAGTGCAGGGATAAAGCAGTACTTC.

The chain joins TRBV15 to TRBJ2-3, with unresolved D. The germline V and J ends were trimmed by 0 bases and 2 bases, with 12 bases remaining between them. The germline gives CDR1 LNHNV, CDR2 YYDKDF (reference sequence). This CDR3 region has 16 residues. CDR3 amino acids: CATSRDKRVTTDTQYF. The CDR3 region has the DNA TGTGCCACCAGCAGAGATAAAAGGGTTACCACAGATACGCAGTATTTT. The full variable domain, with the rest looked up from reference TRBV15 and TRBJ2-3, is DAMVIQNPRYQVTQFGKPVTLSCSQTLNHNVMYWYQQKSSQAPKLLFHYYDKDFNNEADTPDNFQSRRPNTSFCFLDIRSPGLGDTAMYLCATSRDKRVTTDTQYFGPGTRLTVL.

The CDR3 region is CASRSGQLKQETQYF. DNA of the CDR3: TGTGCCAGCAGATCGGGGCAGCTCAAACAAGAGACCCAGTACTTC. This chain joins TRBV7-9 and TRBJ2-5; D tentatively fits TRBD1 or TRBD2 (5 bases each). Trimming shortened V by 6 bases and J by 2 bases, and 16 bases separated the two germline ends. The CDR3 is made up of 15 amino acids. The germline V gene encodes CDR1 SEHNR and CDR2 FQNEAQ (reference sequence).

This clonotype was found a few times. CDR3 sequence: CASSERQGKETQYF. CDR3 sequence (DNA): TGTGCCAGCAGCGAGCGACAGGGGAAAGAGACCCAGTACTTC. The chain has TRBV7-9 and TRBJ2-5, with 8 bases aligning to TRBD1. Germline V lookup: CDR1 SEHNR, CDR2 FQNEAQ (reference sequence). Unmatched junction bases numbered 5, after V lost 5 bases and J lost 3 bases. The CDR3 has 14 residues. The full variable domain, its missing parts supplied by reference TRBV7-9 and TRBJ2-5, is DTGVSQNPRHKITKRGQNVTFRCDPISEHNRLYWYRQTLGQGPEFLTYFQNEAQLEKSRLLSDRFSAERPKGSFSTLEIQRTEQGDSAMYLCASSERQGKETQYFGPGTRLLVL.

J is TRBJ2-7 and V is TRBV15; 8 positions agree with TRBD1. CDR1 and CDR2 (germline): LNHNV, YYDKDF (reference sequence). This CDR3 spans 15 amino acids. V shed 6 bases and J 3 bases; nucleotides not matched to a gene: 10. DNA for the CDR3: TGTGCCACCAGGGGGAATAGGGACAGGCGCTACGAGCAGTACTTC. The encoded protein is CATRGNRDRRYEQYF.

The chain is built from TRBV27 and TRBJ1-2; 7 bases agree with TRBD1. The germline V gene has CDR1 MNHEY and CDR2 SMNVEV (reference sequence). This CDR3 has 14 residues. J lost 0 bases, V lost 8 bases, and 6 bases had no gene match. The CDR3 bases are TGTGCCAGCCGTACAGGGGACCCTAACTATGGCTACACCTTC. Translating gives CASRTGDPNYGYTF.

This clonotype has only a few counts. V gene TRBV5-1 combines with J gene TRBJ2-7; 9 bases agree with TRBD1. V gave up 3 bases and J gave up 0 bases; unmatched junction bases: 4. The CDR3 is made up of 15 amino acids. From germline, CDR1 is SGHRS and CDR2 YFSETQ. CDR3 DNA: TGCGCCAGCAGCTCCGACAGGGGGTTCTCCTACGAGCAGTACTTC. Protein sequence: CASSSDRGFSYEQYF.

This chain uses TRBV4-2 with TRBJ2-5; 9 bases align to TRBD1. The CDR3 is 15 residues long. Germline CDR1 LGHNA, CDR2 YNFKEQ. V lost 3 bases to trimming and J lost 4 bases; unmatched junction nucleotides: 6. Here the CDR3 DNA reads TGTGCCAGCAGCCATATGACAGGGGGGGGAGAGACCCAGTACTTC. Amino acid sequence: CASSHMTGGGETQYF.

V usage is TRBV12-3 or TRBV12-4 and J usage is TRBJ2-3, with D perhaps matching TRBD2 (6 bases). V gave up 3 bases and J gave up 2 bases, with 27 bases separating them. This CDR3 region has 20 residues. The CDR3 reads CASSFVDDYRDSALTDTQYF. CDR3 DNA sequence: TGTGCCAGCAGTTTTGTCGATGATTATAGGGACTCCGCCCTCACAGATACGCAGTATTTT.

The chain carries TRBV5-1 and TRBJ2-5, with D possibly being TRBD2 (5 bases). V lost 3 bases, J lost 0 bases, and 15 bases lay in between. Per germline, CDR1 SGHRS and CDR2 YFSETQ. The CDR3 totals 16 residues. The CDR3 bases are TGCGCCAGCAGCTCCGAAAAGCGGTTCCACCAAGAGACCCAGTACTTC. Residues: CASSSEKRFHQETQYF.

The table lists this clonotype with a few counts. V gene TRBV5-1 combines with J gene TRBJ2-7; 13 bases are a match to TRBD2. The CDR3 is 16 residues long. V was clipped by 6 bases and J by 5 bases; unmatched bases: 11. Germline V gives CDR1 SGHRS, CDR2 YFSETQ. The CDR3 DNA is TGCGCCAGCACTCCACGGACTAGCGGGAGTAATAACGAGCAGTACTTC. Its protein is CASTPRTSGSNNEQYF.

This chain links TRBV11-2 with TRBJ2-1; no firm D call. Germline CDR1 reads SGHAT; CDR2 reads FQNNGV. CDR3 length: 17 residues. Deletions cut 3 bases from V and 4 bases from J, with 19 bases between. The chain's CDR3 is CASSFDPGPTLYNEQFF. CDR3 nucleotide sequence: TGTGCCAGCAGCTTTGACCCGGGTCCCACCCTTTACAATGAGCAGTTCTTC. Supplemented by reference TRBV11-2 and TRBJ2-1, the full variable domain reads EAGVAQSPRYKIIEKRQSVAFWCNPISGHATLYWYQQILGQGPKLLIQFQNNGVVDDSQLPKDRFSAERLKGVDSTLKIQPAKLEDSAVYLCASSFDPGPTLYNEQFFGPGTRLTVL.

This sequence joins TRBV14 and TRBJ1-1; D not certain. V lost 7 bases and J lost 1, with 10 bases in between. Germline V gives CDR1 SGHDN, CDR2 FVKESK. The CDR3 extends over 13 amino acids. CDR3 nucleotides: TGTGCCAGCACAAGGGTGTGGAACACTGAAGCTTTCTTT. It yields the protein CASTRVWNTEAFF.

This clonotype was seen ten or more times. This chain joins TRBV29-1 and TRBJ2-3; either TRBD1 or TRBD2 may supply D (6 bases each). Germline assignment: CDR1 SQVTM and CDR2 ANQGSEA. The CDR3 totals 12 residues. V lost 8 bases to trimming and J lost 2 bases, with 11 bases between them. The CDR3 DNA is TGCAGCTTGGAGGGGGACACAGATACGCAGTATTTT. Protein product: CSLEGDTDTQYF.

This clonotype was found a few times. The chain uses TRBV5-5 and TRBJ1-1, with D uncertain. The CDR3 loop spans 12 amino acids. V was trimmed by 1 base and J by 6 bases, leaving 7 bases between them. Looked up from germline, CDR1 is SGHKS and CDR2 is YYEKEE (reference sequence). CDR3 in amino acids: CASSLLGAEAFF. In DNA, the CDR3 is TGTGCCAGCAGCTTGCTGGGAGCTGAAGCTTTCTTT.